The next 7 T cell receptor beta chains were all read from a single sample in a study of PD-1 blockade in classical Hodgkin lymphoma. Following autologous stem cell transplantation, relapse occurred in every patient, and exposure to brentuximab vedotin varied. TCRdb keeps only in-frame clones here, not all; method: immunoSEQ multiplex PCR. The table lists some 10,000 clones, 70% to 80% of them singletons. The sequencing used peripheral blood mononuclear cells (PBMCs), collected before the second cycle of nivolumab. The receptors here all came from a human donor with classical Hodgkin lymphoma.

V usage is TRBV25-1 and J usage is TRBJ1-6; a weak D match, TRBD1 (6 bases). The CDR3 contains 16 residues. The V gene lost 4 bases and the J gene lost 3 bases, with 13 bases spanning the gap. Germline V CDR1 and CDR2: MGHDK, SYGVNS. The CDR3 here is CASSARGGLYNSPLHF. The CDR3 DNA is TGTGCCAGCAGTGCCCGCGGGGGGCTCTATAATTCACCCCTCCACTTT.

The V gene is TRBV30, the J gene TRBJ2-7; TRBD1 matches 10 bases. The V gene end was trimmed by 7 bases and the J gene end by 8 bases; junction bases not matched to a gene: 14. The CDR3 is made up of 14 amino acids. CDR1 GTSNPN and CDR2 SVGIG come from the germline V gene (reference sequence). Written as DNA, the CDR3 is TGTGCCTCCAGAGGGGGACAGGGGATTATGCAGCAGTACTTC. Protein product: CASRGGQGIMQQYF.

The CDR3 loop is CASSYSSGTDTQYF. The CDR3 DNA is TGTGCCAGCAGTTACTCCAGTGGCACAGATACGCAGTATTTT. The chain carries TRBV6-6 and TRBJ2-3; D is uncertain. The CDR3 totals 14 residues. V was trimmed by 0 bases and J by 1 base, leaving 5 bases between them. Looked up from germline, CDR1 is MNHNY and CDR2 is SVGAGI (reference sequence).

This chain links TRBV2 with TRBJ1-1; a weak D match, TRBD1 (5 bases). Per the germline V gene, CDR1 is SNHLY and CDR2 is FYNNEI. Between the trimmed V and J ends, which lost 7 bases and 11 bases, there was a span of 23 bases. The CDR3 length is 14 residues. The CDR3 DNA reads TGTGCCAGCACGAGAGAAGTAGGTCGCGGGGCTGCTTTCTTT. Its translation is CASTREVGRGAAFF.

The CDR3 DNA sequence: TGCGCCAGCAGCTTGTATCCCATAGGGAATGAGCAGTTCTTC. Its protein is CASSLYPIGNEQFF. The rearrangement links TRBV5-1 to TRBJ2-1; D unclear. This CDR3 spans 14 amino acids. The germline V and J ends were trimmed by 1 base and 7 bases, with 12 bases remaining between them. CDR1 and CDR2 (germline): SGHRS, YFSETQ. The full variable domain, in which reference TRBV5-1 and TRBJ2-1 provide the parts outside the CDR3, is KAGVTQTPRYLIKTRGQQVTLSCSPISGHRSVSWYQQTPGQGLQFLFEYFSETQRNKGNFPGRFSGRQFSNSRSEMNVSTLELGDSALYLCASSLYPIGNEQFFGPGTRLTVL.

This sequence joins TRBV11-2 and TRBJ2-5; possible D gene TRBD1, 6 bases. The DNA end is more similar to TRBJ2-7, so the J call may be wrong. This CDR3 spans 13 amino acids. Germline-derived CDR1 and CDR2 are SGHAT and FQNNGV. The CDR3 here is CASSTGQYYEQYF. The CDR3 bases are TGTGCCAGCAGTACCGGACAGTACTACGAGCAGTACTTC.

A few counts support this clone. This rearrangement joins TRBV11-2 to TRBJ2-7, with D possibly TRBD1 on 5 matching bases. This CDR3 has 16 amino acids. CDR1 SGHAT and CDR2 FQNNGV come from the germline V gene. Trimming stripped 5 bases from V and 3 bases from J, with 20 bases between. In DNA form, the CDR3 reads TGTGCCAGCAGCGGGGAAACAGGAGAGTCCAACTACGAGCAGTACTTC. This translates into CASSGETGESNYEQYF. Full variable domain (outside the CDR3, taken from reference TRBV11-2 and TRBJ2-7): EAGVAQSPRYKIIEKRQSVAFWCNPISGHATLYWYQQILGQGPKLLIQFQNNGVVDDSQLPKDRFSAERLKGVDSTLKIQPAKLEDSAVYLCASSGETGESNYEQYFGPGTRLTVT.